A single TCR beta chain is shown here with its context. The antigen is undetermined. The sample is drawn from a study of graft-versus-host responses after intestinal transplantation. Study in general: Recipients were all induced with anti-thymocyte globulin, then given tacrolimus and steroids for 3 to 4 years. Study observations and caveats: HvG clone declines early post-transplant were associated with peak circulating GvH levels. The recipient marrow held GvH clones, and some of them showed up first in ileum or blood.

Germline lookup yields CDR1 SGHVS and CDR2 FNYEAQ. V lost 2 bases to trimming and J lost 12 bases, with 11 bases between them. The CDR3 has 12 residues. Using immunoSEQ multiplex PCR, the repertoire was profiled, and TCRdb retains in-frame clones only, with some absent. The repertoire holds some 140,000 clones, roughly 92% seen once, with over 0.15% in the top ten. This sequence was found in a human donor who received an intestinal transplant. Sequencing used unstimulated CD4+ T cells sorted from spleen or lymph node cells, obtained before intestinal transplant. The J gene is TRBJ2-1, the V gene TRBV7-6; D gene unclear. The CDR3 DNA reads as TGTGCCAGCAGCTTACTAGGGCACGGGCAGTTCTTC. This codes for CASSLLGHGQFF.